The 7 T cell receptor beta chains below all came from one sample that was sequenced in a study of human T cells and chemical hapten exposure. TCRdb analysed the RACE reads with MiXCR anew, one entry per CDR3 protein. The sample shows around 120,000 distinct CDR3 sequences, about 12% of them seen only once. Time point: patch test 1, 2 weeks after DPC sensitization. Treatment in this sample: therapeutic diphenylcyclopropenone sensitization with weekly scalp DPC. The material sequenced was whole blood, taken in connection with sensitization to the hapten diphenylcyclopropenone (DPC). The receptors stem from a woman aged 45-65 years with alopecia areata. Some clones in this sample may be carry-over from other donors' samples.

This clonotype has just a few counts. The chain recombines TRBV21-1 with TRBJ1-1. TRBV21-1 is classified as a pseudogene. The CDR3 is made up of 12 amino acids. The CDR3 coding sequence is TGTGCCAGCAGCAATGACGTTGCTGGGGCTTTCTTT. Residues: CASSNDVAGAFF.

This clonotype has more than one count but fewer than ten. The chain couples TRBV18 to TRBJ1-1; D gene ambiguous. This CDR3 region has 15 residues. Trimming cost V 2 bases and J 11 bases, with 21 bases left between them. Germline lookup yields CDR1 KGHSH and CDR2 LQKENI. The CDR3 DNA reads TGTGCCAGCTCACCAAATAGTCCAGGCTCGGTCGGGGCTTTCTTT. This translates into CASSPNSPGSVGAFF.

This clonotype was counted between two and nine times. The V call is TRBV24-1, the J call TRBJ2-1; TRBD2 matches at 7 bases. Germline V gene lookup returns CDR1 KGHDR and CDR2 SFDVKD. V dropped 2 bases and J dropped 3; count of bases not matched to a gene: 6. The length of the CDR3 is 16 residues. Here the CDR3 reads CATSDWGAGFYNEQFF. The CDR3 bases are TGTGCCACCAGTGATTGGGGAGCGGGGTTCTACAATGAGCAGTTCTTC.

This chain links TRBV20-1 with TRBJ1-5; D gene ambiguous. Per germline, CDR1 DFQATT and CDR2 SNEGSKA (reference sequence). This CDR3 comprises 17 residues. The V gene lost 2 bases and the J gene lost 0 bases, with 17 bases spanning the gap. DNA for the CDR3: TGCAGTGCTAGAACCTATGGGCCCCATCTTAGCAATCAGCCCCAGCATTTT. Translation: CSARTYGPHLSNQPQHF.

This chain links TRBV4-1 with TRBJ1-1, with TRBD1 as a possible D gene (5 bases). CDR3 length: 16 amino acids. CDR1 is MGHRA and CDR2 is YSYEKL in the germline V gene. V was shortened by 0 bases and J by 4 bases, with 15 bases between the two germline ends. DNA for the CDR3: TGCGCCAGCAGCCAAGATCAGAGTTCCCAGGGCACTGAAGCTTTCTTT. Its protein product is CASSQDQSSQGTEAFF.

This clonotype occurred many times. The CDR3 region has the DNA TGTGCCATCAGTGATATCTCAGATACGCAGTATTTT. This encodes CAISDISDTQYF. V is TRBV10-3 and J is TRBJ2-3; D call uncertain. This CDR3 comprises 12 residues. The V end was cut by 3 bases, the J end by 4 bases, with 5 bases between. CDR1 is ENHRY and CDR2 is SYGVKD in the germline V gene.

This clonotype has a handful of counts. V usage is TRBV6-1 and J usage is TRBJ2-2, with D perhaps TRBD1 (6 bases). The CDR3 is 14 amino acids. V lost 6 bases, J lost 3 bases, and 11 bases lay in between. Germline V gives CDR1 MNHNS, CDR2 SASEGT. The CDR3 sequence: CASRGTHDTGELFF. The DNA of the CDR3 is TGTGCCAGCAGGGGGACACATGACACCGGGGAGCTGTTTTTT.